This T cell receptor (beta chain) was recovered during a study of T cells in placental villitis. The study in broad terms: The study compared placental TCR-beta repertoires across villitis of unknown etiology, gestational-age-matched unaffected controls, and infectious villitis to test an allograft-versus-infection hypothesis. General findings and caveats noted by the study authors: Bulk tissue sequencing could not distinguish helper, regulatory or cytotoxic T cells, nor maternal versus fetal T cells, and excluded gamma-delta receptors. Paraffin blocks contained small amounts of decidua, so some captured T cells, especially in controls, may have been decidual rather than villous infiltrates. CMV-specific clone frequencies were higher in infectious CMV cases than in villitis of unknown etiology (0.011 vs 0.001), and the villitis of unknown etiology frequencies did not differ from those of controls.

Relative to germline, V is 7 bases shorter and J is 0 bases shorter, with 15 bases between their ends. In the germline V gene, CDR1 corresponds to MNHEY and CDR2 to SVGAGI. Taken from cysteine to phenylalanine, the CDR3 has 15 residues. Left in the record is the CDR3 DNA by itself, 45 bases read in frame from the first base. Five infectious villitis placentae were included, four with confirmed cytomegalovirus and one with Toxoplasma gondii, and were not matched to other groups. Mothers with infectious villitis were younger, had smaller fetuses, and delivered preterm or experienced intrauterine demise in a couple of cases. After delivery, the placentae were collected and evaluated both grossly and histologically, and only then was archival tissue selected. Five 10-micron scrolls were cut from each FFPE block, and DNA was isolated using the AllPrep DNA/RNA FFPE Tissue kit. NanoDrop was used to check DNA concentration and purity, and a Bioanalyzer was used to assess RNA quality.

TCR-beta CDR3 regions were amplified from genomic DNA with the immunoSEQ v4 bias-controlled multiplex PCR assay, run blinded to group allocation. Reference gene primers were added alongside TCR-beta primers to estimate nucleated cell and T cell quantities per sample. Sequencing of the libraries was performed on an Illumina MiSeq with a 100-cycle paired-end protocol. In the authors' own workflow: Diversity and richness were calculated in immunoSEQ Analyzer software, with richness determined by iChao1 and clonality derived from Pielou evenness and Shannon diversity (0-1, with higher values meaning less diverse). CDR3 amino acid sequences with V/J genes were queried against VDJdb for CMV, EBV and influenza A specificities using confidence 3 and substitution 2. TCR-beta amino acid clonotype overlap between villitis of unknown etiology, infectious villitis and control repertoires was assessed with the Morisita-Horn index. This immuneACCESS table, as held by TCRdb, lists in-frame sequences with V and J called but not all clones. Of the missing ones, under half trace to an unresolved V gene in checked studies; the others have no known cause. V, J and clone size derive from that table, while D and trimming were established from the DNA sequence. Counted in this sample were about 3,200 clones; approximately 70% of them appeared once. Roughly 17% of the sample is held by the ten biggest clonotypes.

A note on this clone: It has no known antigen specificity. There are no base qualities to consult, and no much larger clone falls within one base.

Recombination connected TRBV6-5 to TRBJ1-1; perhaps TRBD1 is the D gene, with 5 bases matching. The TCR originated in a human patient with infectious villitis; the placental T cells may come from both mother and fetus. The sample taken for sequencing was placental tissue containing maternal and fetal cells. The CDR3 is CASTPQGTVNTEAFF. The DNA sequence reads TGTGCCAGCACTCCGCAAGGGACGGTGAACACTGAAGCTTTCTTT.